This TCR beta chain stems from a study of T cells expressing NK-cell markers. Study outcomes and limitations: Whether the expanded NKG2C+ T cell clones recognized HCMV remained unclear. Once again these clonotypes came out on top in the CD3+CD56-NKG2C+ fraction of several donors. CD8+ T cells in roughly six donors included dominant NKG2C+ clonotypes at about 1.0-7.5%.

TCRdb reprocessed the 5' RACE reads and reports one entry per CDR3 protein, with no DNA. The sample's table shows about 160,000 distinct CDR3 sequences. The CDR3 is 15 amino acids. The V gene's germline CDR1 is DFQATT and CDR2 SNEGSKA (reference sequence). Comment on this clonotype: Its matching antigen is unknown.

Sample: blood T cells: a sorted CD56 or NKG2C T cell subset, CD4+ or CD8+ T cells, or bulk PBMC T cells (not recorded which). The sequence was collected from a woman aged 18-69 years in good health. The rearrangement links TRBV20-1 to TRBJ2-5; TCRdb's D call, TRBD1, is unchecked because there is no DNA. CDR3 protein: CSANLPLSGQETQYF.